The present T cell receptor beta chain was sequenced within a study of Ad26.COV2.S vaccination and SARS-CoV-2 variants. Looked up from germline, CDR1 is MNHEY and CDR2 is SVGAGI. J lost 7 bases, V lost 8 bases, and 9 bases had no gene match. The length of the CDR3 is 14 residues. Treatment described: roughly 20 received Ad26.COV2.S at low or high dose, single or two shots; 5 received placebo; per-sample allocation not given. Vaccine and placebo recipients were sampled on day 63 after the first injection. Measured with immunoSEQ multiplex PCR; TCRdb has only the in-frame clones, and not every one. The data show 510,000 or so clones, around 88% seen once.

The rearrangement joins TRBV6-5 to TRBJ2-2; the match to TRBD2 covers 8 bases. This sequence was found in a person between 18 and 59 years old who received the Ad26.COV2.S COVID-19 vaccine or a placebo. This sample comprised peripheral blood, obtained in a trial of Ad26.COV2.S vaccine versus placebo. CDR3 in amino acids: CASVVAGFLGELFF. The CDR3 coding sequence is TGTGCCAGCGTAGTAGCGGGATTTCTCGGGGAGCTGTTTTTT.